The rows below give T cell receptor beta chains drawn from one sample of a study of early T cells in non-severe SARS-CoV-2 infection. MiXCR, run by TCRdb on the 5' RACE reads, gives a single entry per CDR3 protein. The sample holds tens of thousands of distinct CDR3 sequences, 4.6% seen once. The input for sequencing was whole blood, taken at baseline. The receptors originated from an adult who was a healthcare worker with PCR-confirmed SARS-CoV-2 infection or an uninfected control (not recorded which). Both conserved end residues are part of each CDR3. The D gene is left open where the match is weak. Clone sizes are given selectively: once, few, many, or a class where the clone is expanded.

d_call,clone_size,cdr3_length,j_call,v_call,cdr3_nt,cdr3_aa
TRBD2,many,15,TRBJ2-1,TRBV3-1,TGTGCGGGCCCTGGCGGGGGTTCCTCCTACAATGAGCAGTTCTTC,CAGPGGGSSYNEQFF
.,many,17,TRBJ1-4,TRBV14,TGTGCCAGCAGCCAAGCTCCCCACGCGGGGGGCTATGAAAAACTGTTTTTT,CASSQAPHAGGYEKLFF
.,.,12,TRBJ2-3,TRBV29-1,TGCAGCGTTGCGGCTAGCATGGATACGCAGTATTTT,CSVAASMDTQYF
.,few,16,TRBJ1-5,TRBV6-2/TRBV6-3,TGTGCCAGCAGTTACTCGCGGCTGGGGGCAGGACAGCCCCAGCATTTT,CASSYSRLGAGQPQHF
.,many,11,TRBJ2-1,TRBV20-1,TGCAGTGCGGATGATCCCAATGAGCAGTTCTTC,CSADDPNEQFF
.,few,15,TRBJ2-7,TRBV5-1,TGCGCCAGCAGCACACCTCTAGCAGGAGTCCACGAGCAGTACTTC,CASSTPLAGVHEQYF
.,many,15,TRBJ2-3,TRBV6-1,TGTGCCAGTTGGCGGGGTAGCGGATCCACAGATACGCAGTATTTT,CASWRGSGSTDTQYF
TRBD2,many,17,TRBJ2-1,TRBV6-1,TGTGCCAGCAGTGAATCAAGTGGACTAGCGGCCTACAATGAGCAGTTCTTC,CASSESSGLAAYNEQFF
.,many,13,TRBJ2-5,TRBV6-6,TGTGCCAGCAGTTACCTACAGAAAGAGACCCAGTACTTC,CASSYLQKETQYF
.,few,15,TRBJ2-2,TRBV12-3/TRBV12-4,TGTGCCAGCAGACCAAGGACGGTGGGCGCCGGGGAGCTGTTTTTT,CASRPRTVGAGELFF
TRBD2,many,15,TRBJ2-3,TRBV7-9,TGTGCCAGCAGCAAGGGGGGACTAGCTGGAGATACGCAGTATTTT,CASSKGGLAGDTQYF
TRBD2,few,16,TRBJ2-1,TRBV7-2,TGTGCCAGCAGCCGACGACCGGGACTAGCGGGAGCTTGGCAGTTCTTC,CASSRRPGLAGAWQFF
.,medium-sized,15,TRBJ2-3,TRBV20-1,TGCAGTGCCCAGGCGGGATCTAGCGGCACAGATACGCAGTATTTT,CSAQAGSSGTDTQYF
.,many,17,TRBJ1-3,TRBV6-5,TGTGCCAGCAGTTCGTTCTCCGCCGGATTCTCTGGAAACACCATATATTTT,CASSSFSAGFSGNTIYF
.,many,16,TRBJ2-7,TRBV7-8,TGTGCCAGCAGCTTAGTCTCTCGGCAGGCGGGGTACGAGCAGTACTTC,CASSLVSRQAGYEQYF
TRBD2,many,14,TRBJ2-1,TRBV25-1,TGTGCCAGCAGTGAGTCCGGGGGGGGTAATGAGCAGTTCTTC,CASSESGGGNEQFF
TRBD1,few,14,TRBJ2-7,TRBV5-1,TGCGCCAGCAGCTTACAGGGGGCGCAGGACGAGCAGTACTTC,CASSLQGAQDEQYF
TRBD2,many,14,TRBJ2-1,TRBV5-1,TGCGCCAGCAGCCTTAGCGGGAGGGATAATGAGCAGTTCTTC,CASSLSGRDNEQFF
.,many,16,TRBJ1-6,TRBV3-1,TGTGCCAGCAGCCAAGATCCGCCAGGGAGGAATTCACCCCTCCACTTT,CASSQDPPGRNSPLHF
.,many,13,TRBJ2-1,TRBV4-2,TGTGCCAGCAGCCAGACGTTTGACAGAGAGCAGTTCTTC,CASSQTFDREQFF
TRBD2,many,14,TRBJ2-5,TRBV29-1,TGCAGCGTTGTCCCAGCGGGGCTTCAAGAGACCCAGTACTTC,CSVVPAGLQETQYF
.,few,14,TRBJ2-7,TRBV4-1,TGCGCCAGCAGCCTTTCCGCACCGCCCTACGAGCAGTACTTC,CASSLSAPPYEQYF
.,many,13,TRBJ2-1,TRBV7-6,TGTGCCAGCAGCTCCGGGACCCCGGATGAGCAGTTCTTC,CASSSGTPDEQFF
TRBD1,.,13,TRBJ1-2,TRBV5-4,TGTGCCAGCAGGGCAGGGACAGACTATGGCTACACCTTC,CASRAGTDYGYTF
.,medium-sized,12,TRBJ2-1,TRBV20-1,TGCAGTGCTAGAGATTTTTACAATGAGCAGTTCTTC,CSARDFYNEQFF
TRBD1,many,13,TRBJ2-7,TRBV20-1,TGCAGTGCTGCAGGGACAGAGGAGTACGAGCAGTACTTC,CSAAGTEEYEQYF
TRBD2,many,14,TRBJ2-7,TRBV20-1,TGCAGTGCTGGAGAACTAGCGGGAGTGGGAGAGCAGTACTTC,CSAGELAGVGEQYF
TRBD2,.,15,TRBJ2-5,TRBV10-3,TGTGCCATCAGTGAAAGAGCGGGAGGCCAAGAGACCCAGTACTTC,CAISERAGGQETQYF
TRBD2,.,17,TRBJ2-1,TRBV24-1,TGTGCCACCAGTGATCCGGTTAGCGGGGGAGTCTACAATGAGCAGTTCTTC,CATSDPVSGGVYNEQFF
TRBD1,many,12,TRBJ1-2,TRBV5-4,TGTGCCAGCAGCTTCGACAGGGATGGCTACACCTTC,CASSFDRDGYTF
.,many,14,TRBJ2-5,TRBV6-5,TGTGCCAGCAGTTACTCGAACTGGGAAGAGACCCAGTACTTC,CASSYSNWEETQYF
TRBD2,many,16,TRBJ2-2,TRBV7-3,TGTGCCAGCAGCTTAATGCCGGGGGGAAACACCGGGGAGCTGTTTTTT,CASSLMPGGNTGELFF
.,.,13,TRBJ2-7,TRBV7-2,TGTGCCAGCAGCTTAGTTCTAGCAGGGGAGCAGTACTTC,CASSLVLAGEQYF
.,many,15,TRBJ2-2,TRBV7-9,TGTGCCAGCAGCTTAAGGGCTAGCTGGGCCGGGGAGCTGTTTTTT,CASSLRASWAGELFF
.,many,13,TRBJ2-7,TRBV5-1,TGCGCCAGCAGCTTGAATCCCGCCTACGAGCAGTACTTC,CASSLNPAYEQYF
.,many,13,TRBJ2-7,TRBV6-5,TGTGCCAGCAGTTGGGGGGTTGAGTACGAGCAGTACTTC,CASSWGVEYEQYF
TRBD2,many,15,TRBJ2-3,TRBV30,TGTGCCTGGACGGGAGCGGGAGGCACCACAGATACGCAGTATTTT,CAWTGAGGTTDTQYF
TRBD2,many,15,TRBJ2-5,TRBV14,TGTGCCAGCAGCCCGACTAGCGGGGACCAAGAGACCCAGTACTTC,CASSPTSGDQETQYF
.,many,17,TRBJ2-5,TRBV12-3/TRBV12-4,TGTGCCAGCAGTTTCGAGCTTGGTGGGGGGCGAGGGGAGACCCAGTACTTC,CASSFELGGGRGETQYF
.,medium-sized,17,TRBJ1-5,TRBV11-2,TGTGCCAGCAGCTTAGTTCGAGGCAGGGCAGGGAATCAGCCCCAGCATTTT,CASSLVRGRAGNQPQHF
.,.,12,TRBJ2-7,TRBV28,TGTGCCAGCCGGACGAGTTCCTACGAGCAGTACTTC,CASRTSSYEQYF
TRBD2,many,16,TRBJ2-7,TRBV5-6,TGTGCCAGCAGCCCCCCCCGCCCTAGCGGGAGCTACGAGCAGTACTTC,CASSPPRPSGSYEQYF
.,.,14,TRBJ2-1,TRBV7-3,TGTGCCAGCAGCGCGTGGTCCGGGACCCTCGAGCAGTTCTTC,CASSAWSGTLEQFF
TRBD2,many,14,TRBJ2-1,TRBV5-1,TGCGCCAGCAGCTCGGGACTAGTTGTCGGTGAGCAGTTCTTC,CASSSGLVVGEQFF
.,many,16,TRBJ2-5,TRBV6-5,TGTGCCAGCAGTTCCGCTCGGACCACGCGAGAAGAGACCCAGTACTTC,CASSSARTTREETQYF
.,few,11,TRBJ2-1,TRBV4-3,TGCGCCAGCAGCCACGCGAATGAGCAGTTCTTC,CASSHANEQFF
TRBD2,many,20,TRBJ2-1,TRBV13,TGTGCCAGCAGCCGTTACCGCCGGACTAGCGGGAGGGCCTCTAACAATGAGCAGTTCTTC,CASSRYRRTSGRASNNEQFF
.,many,16,TRBJ1-3,TRBV7-8,TGTGCCAGCAGCCCCGTTTCAGGGAGTAGTGGAAACACCATATATTTT,CASSPVSGSSGNTIYF
.,many,11,TRBJ2-7,TRBV20-1,TGCAGTGCTAGAGAATACTCCGAGCAGTACTTC,CSAREYSEQYF
.,many,12,TRBJ1-5,TRBV20-1,TGCAGCGCCGGGGAGAACGATCAGCCCCAGCATTTT,CSAGENDQPQHF
TRBD1,many,15,TRBJ1-6,TRBV27,TGTGCCAGCAGCCCGGGGACAGGGCTTAATTCACCCCTCCACTTT,CASSPGTGLNSPLHF
.,many,14,TRBJ1-1,TRBV29-1,TGCAGCGTTGAGGGGCGGGGGGAGGACACTGAAGCTTTCTTT,CSVEGRGEDTEAFF
.,many,11,TRBJ2-2,TRBV10-3,TGTGCCATCAGTGAATTGGGGGAGCTGTTTTTT,CAISELGELFF